This T cell receptor beta chain appears in the sequencing data of a study of cytomegalovirus exposure and HLA in healthy donors. Study in general: There were about 85 million unique TCRs (from HLA-typed donors) in an early data release.

Findings of the study overall: The number of N-insertions in an Asian-associated ancestry cluster was reportedly below the approximately 700-donor mean in a later analysis. Near-uniform donor sequencing depth was presumed by presence/absence analyses.

Researchers ran the PCR with 60 Vbeta and 13 Jbeta primers. Only in-frame clones appear in the TCRdb table, and some are missing; sequencing was by immunoSEQ multiplex PCR. The table lists 120,000 or so clones, around four fifths of them singletons. On this clone itself: Its antigen is currently unknown.

There are 14 residues in the CDR3. Trimming took 4 bases from V and 0 from J, leaving 10 bases between them. Per the germline V gene, CDR1 is LGHNA and CDR2 is YSLEER. This TCR came from a male donor in good health and CMV-seropositive. Sequenced: PBMCs. The chain carries TRBV4-3 and TRBJ2-7; possibly TRBD1 for D (6 bases). The CDR3 bases are TGCGCCAGCAGCCCGGGACAAACCTCCTACGAGCAGTACTTC. Residues: CASSPGQTSYEQYF.